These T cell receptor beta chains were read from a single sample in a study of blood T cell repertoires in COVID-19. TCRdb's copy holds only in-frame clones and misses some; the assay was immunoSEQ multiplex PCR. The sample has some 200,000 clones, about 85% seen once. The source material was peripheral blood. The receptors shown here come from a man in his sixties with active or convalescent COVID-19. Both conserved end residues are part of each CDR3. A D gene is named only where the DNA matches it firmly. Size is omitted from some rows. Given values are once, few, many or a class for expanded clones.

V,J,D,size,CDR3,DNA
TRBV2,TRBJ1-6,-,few,CASSEWQASSYNSPLHF,TGTGCCAGCAGTGAATGGCAGGCGAGCTCCTATAATTCACCCCTCCACTTT
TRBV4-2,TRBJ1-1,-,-,CASSQDTGPVVVIGAFF,TGTGCCAGCAGCCAAGATACAGGGCCCGTGGTGGTAATAGGAGCTTTCTTT
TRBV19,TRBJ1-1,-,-,CASSTRQDSTRSMNTEAFF,TGTGCCAGTAGTACTCGACAGGATTCAACTCGATCCATGAACACTGAAGCTTTCTTT
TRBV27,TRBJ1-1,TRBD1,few,CASSPRQGAEAFF,TGTGCCAGCAGTCCAAGACAGGGGGCTGAAGCTTTCTTT
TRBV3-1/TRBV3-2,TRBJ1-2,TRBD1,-,CASSKGGAYGYTF,TGTGCCAGCAGCAAAGGGGGCGCCTATGGCTACACCTTC
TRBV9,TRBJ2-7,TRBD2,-,CASSVTSDSYEQYF,TGTGCCAGCAGCGTTACTAGCGACTCCTACGAGCAGTACTTC
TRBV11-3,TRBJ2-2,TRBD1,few,CASSSNHLGQPNTGELFF,TGTGCCAGCAGCTCGAACCACCTGGGACAGCCGAACACCGGGGAGCTGTTTTTT
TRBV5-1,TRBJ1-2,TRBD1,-,CASSLGGTGQQNYGYTF,TGCGCCAGCAGCCTTGGAGGTACGGGACAGCAGAACTATGGCTACACCTTC
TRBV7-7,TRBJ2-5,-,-,CASSSRSGEETQYF,TGTGCCAGCAGCTCCCGTTCCGGGGAAGAGACCCAGTACTTC
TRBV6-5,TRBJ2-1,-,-,CASKLQEGFYNEQFF,TGTGCCAGCAAATTGCAGGAGGGTTTCTACAATGAGCAGTTCTTC
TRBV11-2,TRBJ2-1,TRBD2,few,CATSRGLAGGYNEQFF,TGTGCCACTTCCCGGGGACTAGCGGGGGGGTACAATGAGCAGTTCTTC
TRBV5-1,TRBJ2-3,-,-,CASSNGLFTDTQYF,TGCGCCAGCAGCAACGGACTGTTCACAGATACGCAGTATTTT
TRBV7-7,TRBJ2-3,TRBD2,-,CASSRSSGGTDTQYF,TGTGCCAGCAGCCGGTCTAGCGGGGGCACAGATACGCAGTATTTT
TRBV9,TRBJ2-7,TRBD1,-,CASSRQGKSEQYF,TGTGCCAGCAGTAGACAGGGGAAGTCCGAGCAGTACTTC
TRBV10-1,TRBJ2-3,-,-,CASSTGDTQYF,TGCGCCAGCAGTACAGGAGATACGCAGTATTTT
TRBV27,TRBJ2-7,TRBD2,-,CASSLTSRRGVEQYF,TGTGCCAGCAGTTTGACTAGCAGGAGGGGTGTCGAGCAGTACTTC
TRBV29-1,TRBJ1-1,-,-,CSAGEGSMINTEAFF,TGCAGCGCCGGAGAGGGCAGCATGATTAACACTGAAGCTTTCTTT
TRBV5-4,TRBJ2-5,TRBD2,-,CASSLPDGGAKETQYF,TGTGCCAGCAGCTTACCTGACGGGGGGGCCAAAGAGACCCAGTACTTC
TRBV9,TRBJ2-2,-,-,CASSVASGDTGELFF,TGTGCCAGCAGCGTAGCTTCGGGGGACACCGGGGAGCTGTTTTTT
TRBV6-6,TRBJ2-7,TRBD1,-,CASSRTGGLMGDPYEQYF,TGTGCCAGCAGTCGGACAGGGGGCCTAATGGGGGACCCCTACGAGCAGTACTTC
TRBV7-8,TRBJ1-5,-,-,CASSHRDGNQPQHF,TGTGCCAGCAGCCACAGGGATGGTAATCAGCCCCAGCATTTT
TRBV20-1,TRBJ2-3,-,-,CSAAFTDTQYF,TGCAGTGCCGCGTTCACAGATACGCAGTATTTT
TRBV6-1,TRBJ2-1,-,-,CASTQSTGSNNEQFF,TGTGCCAGCACCCAGTCGACAGGAAGTAACAATGAGCAGTTCTTC
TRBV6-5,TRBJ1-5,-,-,CASSYEGQYNQPQHF,TGTGCCAGCAGTTACGAAGGACAGTACAATCAGCCCCAGCATTTT
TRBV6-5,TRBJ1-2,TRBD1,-,CASSYGDRGGGYTF,TGTGCCAGCAGTTACGGGGACAGGGGAGGAGGCTACACCTTC
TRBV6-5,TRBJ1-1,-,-,CASRTLTGAEAFF,TGTGCCAGCAGAACCCTCACTGGTGCCGAAGCTTTCTTT
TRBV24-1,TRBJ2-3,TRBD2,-,CATSDFSGVSTDTQYF,TGTGCCACCAGTGATTTTAGCGGGGTGAGCACAGATACGCAGTATTTT
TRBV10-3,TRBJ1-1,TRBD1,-,CAIGQGASEAFF,TGTGCCATCGGACAGGGGGCGTCTGAAGCTTTCTTT
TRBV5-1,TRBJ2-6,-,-,CASSQTGSAGANVLTF,TGCGCCAGCAGCCAGACAGGCAGTGCTGGGGCCAACGTCCTGACTTTC